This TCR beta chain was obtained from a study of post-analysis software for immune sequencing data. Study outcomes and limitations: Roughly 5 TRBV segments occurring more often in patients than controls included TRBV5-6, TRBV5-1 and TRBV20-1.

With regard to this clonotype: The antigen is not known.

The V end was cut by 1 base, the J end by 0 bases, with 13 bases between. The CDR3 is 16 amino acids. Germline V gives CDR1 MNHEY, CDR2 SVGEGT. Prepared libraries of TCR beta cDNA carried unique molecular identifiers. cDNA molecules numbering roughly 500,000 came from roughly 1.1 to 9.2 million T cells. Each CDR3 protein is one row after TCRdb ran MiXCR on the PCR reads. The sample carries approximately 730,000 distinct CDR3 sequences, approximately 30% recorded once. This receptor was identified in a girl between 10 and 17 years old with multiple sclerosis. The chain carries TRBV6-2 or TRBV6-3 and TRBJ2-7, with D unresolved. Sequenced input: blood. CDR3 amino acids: CASSYYPAMSSYEQYF. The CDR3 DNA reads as TGTGCCAGCAGTTACTACCCAGCGATGAGCTCCTACGAGCAGTACTTC.